The T cell receptor (beta chain) under discussion was sequenced for a study of Graves' ophthalmopathy and Graves' hyperthyroidism. General study findings and limits: Detected in blood as well were most expanded thyroid clonotypes with frequency above 0.001. Using 13 signatures, a model distinguished ophthalmopathy from stable hyperthyroidism, reaching around 86% sensitivity and approximately 84% specificity.

Patients were diagnosed from clinical symptoms, serum thyroxine, TRAb, thyroid ultrasound and orbital computed tomography. CDR3 regions of TCR beta were amplified from RNA transcripts. In the first round, RT-PCR was carried out with HTBI primers, and a multiplex PCR formed the second round. A single record per CDR3 protein comes from TCRdb applying MiXCR to the multiplex PCR reads. Of 450,000 to 600,000 distinct CDR3 sequences listed, about two fifths were seen once; the top ten hold roughly 4.5%. This clonotype was detected only a few times. Antigen: not known. V lost 4 bases, J lost 6 bases, and 9 bases lay in between. Germline CDR1 and CDR2: WSHSY and SAAADI. This CDR3 spans 13 amino acids.

This receptor was obtained from an adult man with Graves' hyperthyroidism. Sequenced sample: peripheral blood or thyroid tissue (not recorded which). V is TRBV10-2 and J is TRBJ2-2, with D unresolved. DNA for the CDR3: TGCGCCAGCAGTGTTTTATTGTCCGGGGAGCTGTTTTTT. Its translation: CASSVLLSGELFF.